One and the same sample provided the 15 T cell receptor beta chains below, sequenced in a study of blood T cell repertoires in COVID-19 (TCRdb year 2020). Preparation of the library involved the immunoSEQ multiplex PCR assay. Imported from immuneACCESS, the table was reduced by TCRdb to in-frame sequences with V and J called. These copies leave out some clones; in studies compared against another copy, an unresolved V gene accounts for under half, and the cause of the remainder is not known. For this sample there are approximately 230,000 clones; 88% appear just once. The ten largest account for over 1.1% of the sample. Sample: peripheral blood. The source is an elderly man with acute or convalescent COVID-19.

Only one count was recorded for this clone. CDR3 DNA sequence: TGTGCCAGCAGTTTCCTTTCCACAGGGGGCGCTAGCACAGATACGCAGTATTTT. It codes for CASSFLSTGGASTDTQYF. The V call is TRBV2, the J call TRBJ2-3; 9 bases align to TRBD1. The CDR3 covers 18 residues. V shed 5 bases and J 0 bases; nucleotides not matched to a gene: 12. Germline V gene data show CDR1 as SNHLY and CDR2 as FYNNEI.

Here the CDR3 DNA reads TGTGCCAGCAGCGGGGGACAGGGGATTCAGACTGAAGCTTTCTTT. It yields the protein CASSGGQGIQTEAFF. This chain connects TRBV7-3 to TRBJ1-1; 10 bases map to TRBD1. The CDR3 loop spans 15 amino acids. The V gene's germline CDR1 is SGHTA and CDR2 FQGTGA. J lost 5 bases, V lost 5 bases, and 8 bases had no gene match.

V usage is TRBV7-2 and J usage is TRBJ2-7, with 16 positions matching TRBD2. CDR1 SGHTA and CDR2 FQGNSA come from the germline V gene. This CDR3 has 15 residues. With V trimmed by 3 bases and J by 6 bases, 2 bases remained unmatched. The CDR3 bases are TGTGCCAGCAGCTTGGGACTAGCGGGAGGGGTCGAGCAGTACTTC. It translates to CASSLGLAGGVEQYF.

The rearrangement joins TRBV21-1 to TRBJ1-4; the table's TRBD1 call for D was not verified on the DNA. TRBV21-1 is recorded as a pseudogene. The CDR3 covers 19 residues. DNA of the CDR3: TGTGCCAGCAGCAAAGTACGATTGACAGGGGGCGAGGCTAATGAAAAACTGTTTTTT. This translates into CASSKVRLTGGEANEKLFF.

This chain joins TRBV19 and TRBJ2-5, with D possibly being TRBD2 (5 bases). CDR1 LNHDA and CDR2 SQIVND come from the germline V gene (reference sequence). Trimming cost V 8 bases and J 4 bases, with 14 bases left between them. The CDR3 consists of 13 residues. CDR3 sequence: CASSSQGGETQYF. CDR3 coding DNA: TGTGCCAGTTCCTCTCAAGGAGGAGAGACCCAGTACTTC. Full variable domain (rest looked up from reference TRBV19 and TRBJ2-5): DGGITQSPKYLFRKEGQNVTLSCEQNLNHDAMYWYRQDPGQGLRLIYYSQIVNDFQKGDIAEGYSVSREKKESFPLTVTSAQKNPTAFYLCASSSQGGETQYFGPGTRLLVL.

The chain has TRBV27 and TRBJ2-7; 12 bases are shared with TRBD1. The length of the CDR3 is 16 residues. V lost 1 base and J lost 4; bases outside the gene matches: 5. Germline CDR1 MNHEY, CDR2 SMNVEV (reference sequence). The CDR3, as DNA: TGTGCCAGCAGTTTATTAGGGACAGGGGGCGGTTACGAGCAGTACTTC. This codes for CASSLLGTGGGYEQYF.

This rearrangement joins TRBV6-6 to TRBJ2-1; 7 bases map to TRBD2. J gave up 1 base and V 5 bases, and 8 bases lay outside the gene matches. The CDR3 covers 16 residues. CDR1 and CDR2 (germline): MNHNY, SVGAGI (reference sequence). The CDR3 bases are TGTGCCAGCAGTAGTGGGAGGGCCAGTTCCTACAATGAGCAGTTCTTC. Protein product: CASSSGRASSYNEQFF.

The gene calls are TRBV7-2 and TRBJ2-2, with 9 bases matching TRBD1. The CDR3 contains 15 residues. After removal of 6 bases from V and 4 bases from J, the junction contained 6 bases not matched to a gene. The germline V gene encodes CDR1 SGHTA and CDR2 FQGNSA. CDR3 amino acids: CASRKDRGSTGELFF. The CDR3 DNA sequence: TGTGCCAGCAGAAAAGACAGGGGGAGCACCGGGGAGCTGTTTTTT.

V is TRBV7-3 and J is TRBJ1-2; 10 bases are a match to TRBD1. J was trimmed by 8 bases and V by 5 bases; bases with no gene match: 5. CDR1 is SGHTA and CDR2 is FQGTGA in the germline V gene. This CDR3 region has 13 residues. CDR3 DNA sequence: TGTGCCAGCAGCCCGAGGACAGGGGGAGGCTACACCTTC. This sequence encodes CASSPRTGGGYTF.

The J gene is TRBJ2-1, the V gene TRBV27, with 11 bases fitting TRBD1. The germline V gene encodes CDR1 MNHEY and CDR2 SMNVEV (reference sequence). V lost 4 bases and J lost 10; bases outside the gene matches: 9. The CDR3 has 15 amino acids. The CDR3 bases are TGTGCCAGCAGTTCGTGGACAGGGGGCTCGAACGAGCAGTTCTTC. Its translation: CASSSWTGGSNEQFF.

The V gene is TRBV3-1 (or the pseudogene TRBV3-2), the J gene TRBJ2-7, with a possible D match to TRBD2 (5 bases). The germline V and J ends were trimmed by 1 base and 1 base, with 14 bases remaining between them. The CDR3 is 16 residues long. CDR1 is LGHDT and CDR2 is YNNKEL in the germline V gene (reference sequence). CDR3 protein: CASSQAPARRSYEQYF. The CDR3 DNA reads as TGTGCCAGCAGCCAAGCTCCAGCCCGGAGGTCCTACGAGCAGTACTTC.

Only a few counts were recorded for this clone. The chain is built from TRBV28 and TRBJ1-5; 9 bases are a match to TRBD1. The germline gives CDR1 MDHEN, CDR2 SYDVKM. The CDR3 has 16 amino acids. The V and J ends lost 4 bases and 0 bases, in that order; junction bases with no gene match: 4. DNA of the CDR3: TGTGCCAGCAGTTCCTGGACAGGGGATAGCAATCAGCCCCAGCATTTT. It yields the protein CASSSWTGDSNQPQHF.

V and J are TRBV7-9 and TRBJ1-2, with 8 bases aligning to TRBD1. Germline-derived CDR1 and CDR2 are SEHNR and FQNEAQ (reference sequence). The CDR3 consists of 14 residues. V lost 1 base to trimming and J lost 8 bases; unmatched junction nucleotides: 6. CDR3 sequence reads: CASSLEVTGGGYTF. CDR3 nucleotide sequence: TGTGCCAGCAGCTTAGAAGTTACAGGGGGAGGCTACACCTTC.

This sequence joins TRBV2 and TRBJ1-1; maybe TRBD1 (6 bases). The germline V gene has CDR1 SNHLY and CDR2 FYNNEI. The CDR3 sequence is 16 residues long. Trimming took 6 bases from V and 4 from J, leaving 21 bases between them. The CDR3 here is CASRKGQVRGATEAFF. Here the CDR3 DNA reads TGTGCCAGCAGGAAGGGGCAGGTTCGGGGGGCCACTGAAGCTTTCTTT. The whole variable domain, remainder taken from reference TRBV2 and TRBJ1-1, is EPEVTQTPSHQVTQMGQEVILRCVPISNHLYFYWYRQILGQKVEFLVSFYNNEISEKSEIFDDQFSVERPDGSNFTLKIRSTKLEDSAMYFCASRKGQVRGATEAFFGQGTRLTVV.

This rearrangement joins TRBV11-2 to TRBJ1-1; 8 positions match TRBD1. The germline CDR1 and CDR2 sequences are SGHAT and FQNNGV. The trim removed 3 bases at V and 3 bases at J, leaving 6 bases unmatched. The CDR3 sequence is 15 residues long. The CDR3 nucleotides are TGTGCCAGCAGCTTGTCAGGGGGCTCGGACACTGAAGCTTTCTTT. Translating it yields CASSLSGGSDTEAFF.